The 15 T cell receptor beta chains reported below all come from one sample, sequenced in a study of STAT3 mutations in large granular lymphocyte leukemia. Study-wide results and limits: In T-cell large granular lymphocyte leukemia, about half of patients showed multiple immunodominant subclonotypes.

Produced via immunoSEQ multiplex PCR; TCRdb's table is partial and in-frame only. The sample lists some 9,100 clones; more than 85% were seen once. The antigens for these receptors are not known. Input material: peripheral blood mononuclear cells. The receptors originated from a man aged 55 to 69 with T-cell large granular lymphocyte leukemia. Some clones in this sample may be carry-over from other donors' samples.

V and J are TRBV25-1 and TRBJ2-1; D is uncertain. Trimming pared 8 bases from V and 5 bases from J, leaving 7 bases between. In germline, CDR1 is MGHDK, CDR2 SYGVNS. The CDR3 spans 11 residues. As DNA, the CDR3 is TGTGCCAGCCTACGGAACAATGAGCAGTTCTTC. Translated, it gives CASLRNNEQFF.

This clone was seen only once. The CDR3 here is CASSFVEPSGNEQYF. As DNA, the CDR3 is TGCGCCAGCAGCTTTGTGGAACCCTCGGGCAACGAGCAGTACTTC. The chain uses TRBV5-1 and TRBJ2-7; D not certain. Trimming shortened V by 2 bases and J by 5 bases, and 17 bases separated the two germline ends. The CDR3 covers 15 residues. Germline CDR1 and CDR2: SGHRS and YFSETQ. The full variable domain, completed using reference TRBV5-1 and TRBJ2-7, is KAGVTQTPRYLIKTRGQQVTLSCSPISGHRSVSWYQQTPGQGLQFLFEYFSETQRNKGNFPGRFSGRQFSNSRSEMNVSTLELGDSALYLCASSFVEPSGNEQYFGPGTRLTVT.

This rearrangement joins TRBV5-1 to TRBJ2-1, with 9 bases that match TRBD2. Germline V CDR1 and CDR2: SGHRS, YFSETQ. This CDR3 spans 15 amino acids. V lost 4 bases and J lost 2; bases outside the gene matches: 4. The CDR3 loop is CASSLTSGTYNEQFF. The CDR3 nucleotides read TGCGCCAGCAGCCTGACTAGCGGTACCTACAATGAGCAGTTCTTC.

The V gene is TRBV5-1, the J gene TRBJ2-3; possible D gene TRBD1, 5 bases. CDR1 is SGHRS, CDR2 YFSETQ, per germline. V lost 6 bases and J lost 0, with 11 bases in between. The CDR3 is 14 amino acids. For the CDR3, the DNA is TGCGCCAGCAATGGGGCGACTAGCACAGATACGCAGTATTTT. Translating it yields CASNGATSTDTQYF.

This rearrangement joins TRBV11-2 to TRBJ2-7; D may be TRBD2 (6 bases). Trimming took off 3 bases at V and 2 bases at J, with 14 bases between the two ends. Germline lookup yields CDR1 SGHAT and CDR2 FQNNGV. This CDR3 comprises 15 residues. DNA of the CDR3: TGTGCCAGCAGCTTGAGGAGCGGGCCCCCCTACGAGCAGTACTTC. It yields the protein CASSLRSGPPYEQYF. The full variable domain, in which reference TRBV11-2 and TRBJ2-7 provide the parts outside the CDR3, is EAGVAQSPRYKIIEKRQSVAFWCNPISGHATLYWYQQILGQGPKLLIQFQNNGVVDDSQLPKDRFSAERLKGVDSTLKIQPAKLEDSAVYLCASSLRSGPPYEQYFGPGTRLTVT.

The genes are TRBV7-9 and TRBJ2-3; D unresolved. CDR3 length equals 14 residues. Germline V gene sequence: CDR1 SEHNR, CDR2 FQNEAQ (reference sequence). V lost 3 bases, J lost 0 bases, and 7 bases lay in between. DNA for the CDR3: TGTGCCAGCAGCTTCAGCACTAGCACAGATACGCAGTATTTT. Its translation: CASSFSTSTDTQYF.

The J gene is TRBJ2-7, the V gene TRBV6-6, with 10 bases that match TRBD1. Germline V gene sequence: CDR1 MNHNY, CDR2 SVGAGI (reference sequence). CDR3 length: 15 amino acids. J gave up 2 bases and V 6 bases, and 7 bases lay outside the gene matches. In DNA, the CDR3 is TGTGCCAGCAGGTTGTCGGACAGGGGGGCCTACGAGCAGTACTTC. Residues: CASRLSDRGAYEQYF.

This chain joins TRBV7-9 and TRBJ2-1; 11 bases fit TRBD2. The CDR3 consists of 17 residues. Germline CDR1 reads SEHNR; CDR2 reads FQNEAQ (reference sequence). Unmatched junction bases numbered 20, after V lost 5 bases and J lost 14 bases. The CDR3 region is CASSPLRLAGLSQGEFF. CDR3 sequence (DNA): TGTGCCAGCAGCCCCCTAAGACTAGCGGGATTAAGTCAGGGGGAGTTCTTC. Variable domain in full (rest from reference TRBV7-9 and TRBJ2-1): DTGVSQNPRHKITKRGQNVTFRCDPISEHNRLYWYRQTLGQGPEFLTYFQNEAQLEKSRLLSDRFSAERPKGSFSTLEIQRTEQGDSAMYLCASSPLRLAGLSQGEFFGPGTRLTVL.

This clone was seen a single time. This rearrangement joins TRBV29-1 to TRBJ2-7; 10 positions agree with TRBD1. Germline V CDR1 and CDR2: SQVTM, ANQGSEA. Losses at the gene ends were 6 bases for V and 3 bases for J; bases not matched to a gene: 8. The CDR3 has 14 residues. The chain's CDR3 is CSVADRGNYYEQYF. CDR3 coding DNA: TGCAGCGTCGCGGACAGGGGGAACTACTACGAGCAGTACTTC.

CDR3 protein: CASSKGTANTEAFF. For the CDR3, the DNA is TGTGCCAGCAGCAAAGGGACAGCCAACACTGAAGCTTTCTTT. J is TRBJ1-1 and V is TRBV6-6; 7 positions match TRBD1. Germline loops: CDR1 MNHNY, CDR2 SVGAGI (reference sequence). The CDR3 is 14 amino acids. Germline trimming cut 6 bases from V and 2 bases from J; bases unmatched to any gene: 6.

The chain carries TRBV29-1 and TRBJ2-1; D gene ambiguous. The CDR3 length is 13 residues. V shed 6 bases and J shed 3 bases, with 12 bases lying between them. Germline CDR1 is SQVTM and CDR2 is ANQGSEA. This chain's CDR3 is CSVEWAIYNEQFF. The CDR3 DNA sequence: TGCAGCGTAGAGTGGGCCATCTACAATGAGCAGTTCTTC.

CDR3 protein: CSALAGRTDTQYF. The CDR3 DNA is TGCAGCGCTTTAGCGGGACGAACAGATACGCAGTATTTT. The chain has TRBV29-1 and TRBJ2-3, with 8 bases lining up with TRBD2. This CDR3 has 13 residues. V lost 7 bases and J lost 3; bases outside the gene matches: 6. Germline assignment: CDR1 SQVTM and CDR2 ANQGSEA.

The gene calls are TRBV7-9 and TRBJ1-1, with a possible D match to TRBD1 (6 bases). In germline, CDR1 is SEHNR, CDR2 FQNEAQ (reference sequence). V was cut by 2 bases and J by 3 bases, with 7 bases left in between. The length of the CDR3 is 13 residues. In DNA form, the CDR3 reads TGTGCCAGCAGCTTAAAGGGGGACACTGAAGCTTTCTTT. It translates to CASSLKGDTEAFF.

V and J are TRBV4-1 and TRBJ1-3, with D tentatively TRBD1 (5 bases). Trimming took off 1 base at V and 4 bases at J, with 8 bases between the two ends. Germline V CDR1 and CDR2: MGHRA, YSYEKL. CDR3 length: 14 amino acids. The CDR3 nucleotides are TGCGCCAGCAGCCAAGGTCCAGGGGGAAACACCATATATTTT. Its translation: CASSQGPGGNTIYF.

The chain is built from TRBV6-8 and TRBJ2-7; D is uncertain. Trimming cost V 4 bases and J 7 bases, with 11 bases left between them. CDR1 is MNHGY, CDR2 SAAAGT, per germline. This CDR3 contains 12 residues. The CDR3 DNA reads TGTGCCAGCAGTTCCCCCCCTGGAGAGCAGTACTTC. Its protein product is CASSSPPGEQYF.